This record concerns one T cell receptor (beta chain) sequence. Its cognate antigen is unknown. These data belong to a study of identifying expanded T cells in peripheral blood. General study results and limits: Across healthy donors, higher total template counts meant significantly greater roughly two-week count variance.

Some clones are missing from TCRdb's copy, which holds only in-frame ones; the method was immunoSEQ multiplex PCR. The repertoire consists of 100,000 or so clones, with about 83% occurring once and the leading ten covering roughly a sixth. This CDR3 is built from 18 residues. The germline CDR1 and CDR2 sequences are ENHRY and SYGVKD. V was clipped by 11 bases and J by 5 bases; unmatched bases: 20. V usage is TRBV10-3 and J usage is TRBJ2-3; 12 bases are a match to TRBD2. The source of this sequence is a person between 18 and 75 years old in good health. Sequenced input: blood. The CDR3 here is CASLQPRLAGGQIDTQYF. The CDR3 region has the DNA TGTGCCTCACTCCAACCGAGGCTAGCGGGGGGGCAGATAGATACGCAGTATTTT.